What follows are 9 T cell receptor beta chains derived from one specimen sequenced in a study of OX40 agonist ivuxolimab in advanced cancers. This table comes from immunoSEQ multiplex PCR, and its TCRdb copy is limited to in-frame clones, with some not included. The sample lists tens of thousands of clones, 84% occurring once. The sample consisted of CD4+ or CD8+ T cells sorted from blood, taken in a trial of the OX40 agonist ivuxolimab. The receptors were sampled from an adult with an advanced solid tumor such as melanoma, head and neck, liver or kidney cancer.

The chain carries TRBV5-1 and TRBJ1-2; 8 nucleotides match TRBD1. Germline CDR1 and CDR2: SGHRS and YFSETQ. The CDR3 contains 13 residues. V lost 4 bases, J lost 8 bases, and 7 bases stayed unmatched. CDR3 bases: TGCGCCAGCAGCACGGGACAGGTGGGAGGCTACACCTTC. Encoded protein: CASSTGQVGGYTF.

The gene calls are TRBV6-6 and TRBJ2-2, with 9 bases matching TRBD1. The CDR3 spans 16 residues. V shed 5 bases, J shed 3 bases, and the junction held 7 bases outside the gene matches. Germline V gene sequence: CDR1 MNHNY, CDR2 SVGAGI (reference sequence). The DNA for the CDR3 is TGTGCCAGCAGTCGACCACAGGGGGCTGACACCGGGGAGCTGTTTTTT. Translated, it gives CASSRPQGADTGELFF.

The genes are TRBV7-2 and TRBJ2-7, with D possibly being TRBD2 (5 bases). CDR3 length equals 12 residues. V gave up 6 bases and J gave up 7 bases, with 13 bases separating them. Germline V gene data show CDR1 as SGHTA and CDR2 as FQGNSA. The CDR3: CASSRTRGEQYF. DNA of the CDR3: TGTGCCAGCAGTCGGACTCGGGGAGAGCAGTACTTC.

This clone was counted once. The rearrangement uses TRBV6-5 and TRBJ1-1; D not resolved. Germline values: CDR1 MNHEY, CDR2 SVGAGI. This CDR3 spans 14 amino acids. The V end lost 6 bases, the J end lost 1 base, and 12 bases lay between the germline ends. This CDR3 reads CASSRETQNTEAFF. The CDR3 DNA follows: TGTGCCAGCAGCCGAGAGACCCAGAACACTGAAGCTTTCTTT.

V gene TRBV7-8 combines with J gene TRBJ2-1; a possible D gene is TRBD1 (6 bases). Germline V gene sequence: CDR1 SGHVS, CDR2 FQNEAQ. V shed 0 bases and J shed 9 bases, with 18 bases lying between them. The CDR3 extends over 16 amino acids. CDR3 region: CASSLAHRELSSEQFF. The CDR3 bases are TGTGCCAGCAGCTTAGCGCACAGGGAGTTAAGTAGTGAGCAGTTCTTC.

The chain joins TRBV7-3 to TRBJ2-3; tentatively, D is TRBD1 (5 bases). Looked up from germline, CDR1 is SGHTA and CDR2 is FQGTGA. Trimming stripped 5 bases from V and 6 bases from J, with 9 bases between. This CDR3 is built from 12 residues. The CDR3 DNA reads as TGTGCCAGCAGCCAAAACAGGGATACGCAGTATTTT. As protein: CASSQNRDTQYF.

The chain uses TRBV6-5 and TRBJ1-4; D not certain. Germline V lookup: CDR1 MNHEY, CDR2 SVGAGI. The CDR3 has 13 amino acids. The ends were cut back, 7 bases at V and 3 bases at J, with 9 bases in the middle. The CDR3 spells CASTSRPNEKLFF. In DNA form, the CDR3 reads TGTGCCAGCACTTCCCGCCCTAATGAAAAACTGTTTTTT.

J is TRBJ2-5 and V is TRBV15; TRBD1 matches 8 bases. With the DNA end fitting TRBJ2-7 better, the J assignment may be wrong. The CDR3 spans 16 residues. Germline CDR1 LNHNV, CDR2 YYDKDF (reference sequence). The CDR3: CATSPGDRDRLGEQYF. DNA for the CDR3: TGTGCCACCAGCCCAGGGGACCGGGACAGGCTAGGCGAGCAGTACTTC.

This CDR3 reads CASSVGNGISYEQYF. The CDR3 DNA reads as TGTGCCAGCAGCGTAGGAAACGGGATTTCCTACGAGCAGTACTTC. This chain connects TRBV9 to TRBJ2-7; a possible D gene is TRBD2 (5 bases). V was shortened by 0 bases and J by 1 base, with 11 bases between the two germline ends. The CDR3 sequence is 15 residues long. CDR1 and CDR2 from the germline V gene are SGDLS and YYNGEE. Complete variable domain (other parts from reference TRBV9 and TRBJ2-7): DSGVTQTPKHLITATGQRVTLRCSPRSGDLSVYWYQQSLDQGLQFLIQYYNGEERAKGNILERFSAQQFPDLHSELNLSSLELGDSALYFCASSVGNGISYEQYFGPGTRLTVT.